This T cell receptor (beta chain) appears in the sequencing data of a study of blood T cell repertoires in COVID-19. Study as a whole: Sites across the United States, Italy and Spain contributed samples from acute and convalescent COVID-19. PBMCs, B-cell-depleted T cells, or T cells were the source of the cDNA or gDNA that made up the material.

Authors' processing steps: Amplification with reference gene primers provided the estimates of nucleated cell counts. The repertoire was sequenced with immunoSEQ multiplex PCR; TCRdb's copy has only in-frame clones and lacks some. V, J and clone size derive from that table, while D and trimming were established from the DNA sequence. The sample lists a few hundred thousand clones, 86% occurring once. The CDR3 contains 14 residues. The V gene end was trimmed by 6 bases and the J gene end by 5 bases; junction bases not matched to a gene: 6. The germline gives CDR1 KGHDR, CDR2 SFDVKD. The sequenced sample was PBMCs or T cells enriched from blood (not recorded which). The chain combines TRBV24-1 with TRBJ2-4; 7 positions agree with TRBD1. The TCR was taken from a woman aged 18-29 years who had recovered from COVID-19. The CDR3: CATSSSGTENIQYF. The CDR3 coding sequence is TGTGCCACCAGTTCATCCGGGACAGAAAACATTCAGTACTTC.